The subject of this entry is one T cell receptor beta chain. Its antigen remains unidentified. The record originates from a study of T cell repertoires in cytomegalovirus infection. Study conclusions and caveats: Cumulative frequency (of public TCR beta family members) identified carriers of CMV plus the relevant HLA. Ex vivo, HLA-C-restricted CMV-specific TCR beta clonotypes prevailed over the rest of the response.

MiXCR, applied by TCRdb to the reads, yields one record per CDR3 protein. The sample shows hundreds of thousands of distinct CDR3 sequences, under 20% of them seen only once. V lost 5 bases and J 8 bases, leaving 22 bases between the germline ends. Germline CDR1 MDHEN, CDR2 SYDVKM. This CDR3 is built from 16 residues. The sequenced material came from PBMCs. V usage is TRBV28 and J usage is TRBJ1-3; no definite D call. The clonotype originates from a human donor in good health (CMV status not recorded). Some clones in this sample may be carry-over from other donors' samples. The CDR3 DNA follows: TGTGCCAGCAGTGCGCCCCCCCCGACCTATCACGACACCATATATTTT. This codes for CASSAPPPTYHDTIYF.